This T cell receptor beta chain originates from a study of beta chain features in type 1 diabetes listed by TCRdb under 2018. Background on the whole study: No differences in mean age, gender distribution, total cell number or subset yield were found between patients and healthy donors. A total of roughly 99,000,000 sorted cells were examined across all samples, and the number of cells per subset was strongly correlated with RNA yield. In the study, recently diagnosed type 1 diabetes patients and matched healthy donors were compared on the TCRB repertoires of their sorted circulating CD4+ T cell subsets. Whereas all 30 or so donors provided naive and central memory subsets, regulatory and stem cell-like memory subsets were isolated from just 8 patients and roughly eight healthy donors. What the research found in general, with its limitations: Shorter templates might have been favored by PCR, but patient and control samples were amplified and corrected together, so both groups would have been affected equally by any skew. A moderate but significant shortening of TCRB CDR3 length was observed in type 1 diabetes patients in all four CD4+ subsets. Because cDNA was sequenced instead of genomic DNA, activated cells with high expression could be over-represented, although the groups did not differ in activation or CD3 levels. Only small numbers of individuals were included in the HLA sub-analyses, which left unresolved whether HLA type had any influence on TCRB rearrangement. Naive, central memory and regulatory TCRB repertoires appeared to be more alike among patients than among healthy donors. Patients with type 1 diabetes made fewer insertions and deleted more nucleotides at VDJ recombination sites, implying thymic rearrangement abnormalities.

The High Capacity cDNA Reverse Transcription Kit was used to reverse transcribe all of the isolated RNA, meaning that expressed TCRB transcripts were what got sequenced. Deep immunoSEQ sequencing was applied to naive, central memory and regulatory T cell samples, giving an average of about 3.7 million total reads per sample. Sorted cells were lysed in RLT buffer and RNA was extracted with DNase-treated RNeasy Micro or Mini kits, depending on cell number. Each cell subset was processed separately to prevent cross-contamination, with patient and healthy donor samples processed together. The immunoSEQ multiplex PCR was used to amplify TCRB sequences from cDNA, generating 87-bp fragments that spanned the CDR3 region. Sequencing of the amplicons was performed on the Illumina HiSeq platform. Regarding the original processing steps: Synthetic template baselines were used to correct PCR bias computationally, reads within Hamming distance 2 were collapsed, and singletons that could not be merged were discarded. By aligning reads against IMGT, V, D and J genes, CDR3 length, and insertions or deletions at six rearrangement sites were assigned. Within each subset, clonotype counts were normalized to sorted cell number, after which true diversity and Gini coefficients were computed with the tcR R package. The overlap coefficient, calculated on TCRB nucleotide sequences, was used to measure repertoire sharing. Out-of-frame TCRB sequences from naive cells were analyzed as a proxy for the pre-selection repertoire. Imported from immuneACCESS, the table was reduced by TCRdb to in-frame sequences with V and J called. These copies leave out some clones; in studies compared against another copy, an unresolved V gene accounts for under half, and the cause of the remainder is not known. V and J calls and clone size are as listed in that table; D and trimming were resolved from the DNA. This sample comprises 640,000 or so clones, around 15% of them detected only once. Jointly, the top ten make up approximately 0.02% of the sample.

For this clone: No antigen is known for it. Base-call qualities are not available, and no considerably larger clone is one nucleotide away. At the DNA level, this CDR3 is encoded by other sequences in the same sample as well.

A single peripheral blood draw of around 0.11 L on average was collected from each donor into heparinised tubes. A BD FACSAria II and a panel including CD45RO, CCR7, CD25, CD127, CD95 and CD27 were used to sort naive, central memory, regulatory and stem cell-like memory CD4+ T cells. Every sorted population had a purity above 95%. PBMCs were isolated immediately by Lymphoprep density gradient centrifugation and stained directly without culture. So that batch effects would be minimized, each experiment stained and sorted samples in pairs, pairing one healthy donor with one patient. The CDR3 spans 11 residues, from the cysteine through the phenylalanine. The DNA shown is the 33-base CDR3, in frame from base 1. CDR1 and CDR2, looked up from the germline V gene, are MNHEY and SVGAGI. V loses 6 bases of germline sequence and J loses 3 bases, and the interval between the two ends is 6 bases.

This sequence was found in a man aged 18-30 years with type 1 diabetes. The chain is encoded by TRBV6-5 joined to TRBJ2-7, with no confidently assigned D gene. Sequencing was done on a sample of naive CD4+ T cells from blood. The intended sense of this specimen's cell subset or site label: true naive CD4+ T cells. The base sequence is TGTGCCAGCAGGTCGGTCTACGAGCAGTACTTC. Its coded protein is CASRSVYEQYF.